This T cell receptor (beta chain) was captured in a study of blood T cell repertoires in COVID-19. This clone was seen more than once but under ten times. Generated by immunoSEQ multiplex PCR, the TCRdb table keeps only in-frame clones and is missing some. The table lists nearly 200,000 clones, roughly four fifths of them singletons. This TCR came from a man aged 35-49 years who had recovered from COVID-19. Sequences were obtained from PBMCs or T cells enriched from blood (not recorded which).

CDR3 in amino acids: CASSLGTGVSPLHF. The CDR3 DNA follows: TGTGCCAGCAGCTTGGGGACAGGGGTTTCACCCCTCCACTTT. The chain joins TRBV5-6 to TRBJ1-6, with 9 bases matching TRBD1. Germline V gene sequence: CDR1 SGHDT, CDR2 YYEEEE. J gave up 9 bases and V 0 bases, and 1 base lay outside the gene matches. This CDR3 spans 14 amino acids.